What follows are 16 T cell receptor beta chains derived from one specimen sequenced in a study of blood T cell repertoires in COVID-19 (TCRdb year 2020). Library preparation was by the immunoSEQ multiplex PCR assay. TCRdb carries this immuneACCESS record with in-frame sequences only. Its versions omit some clonotypes, under half of them owing to an unresolved V gene in the studies checked, with the rest unexplained. The sample table lists 100,000 to 150,000 clones, 79% of them with a count of one. Approximately 35% of the sample comes from the top ten. What was sequenced was peripheral blood. All receptors derive from a man aged 40-49 years with active or convalescent COVID-19.

This chain uses TRBV3-1 (or the pseudogene TRBV3-2) with TRBJ1-3, with D hard to call. This CDR3 has 15 amino acids. Trimming cost V 0 bases and J 4 bases, with 10 bases left between them. Per germline, CDR1 LGHDT and CDR2 YNNKEL (reference sequence). CDR3 sequence reads: CASSQDRGVGNTIYF. DNA of the CDR3: TGTGCCAGCAGCCAAGACCGCGGGGTGGGAAACACCATATATTTT.

The V and J genes are TRBV4-3 and TRBJ1-6; TRBD1 is a possible D gene (5 bases). Germline V gene sequence: CDR1 LGHNA, CDR2 YSLEER. The V and J ends lost 0 bases and 9 bases respectively, with 12 bases between them. The CDR3 length is 15 residues. CDR3 loop: CASSQDPSGVSPLHF. DNA for the CDR3: TGCGCCAGCAGCCAAGATCCGTCGGGGGTTTCACCCCTCCACTTT.

The V and J genes are TRBV19 and TRBJ2-1; TRBD2 is a possible D gene (6 bases). V was cut by 3 bases and J by 7 bases, with 10 bases left in between. The CDR3 runs 13 residues. CDR1 is LNHDA and CDR2 is SQIVND in the germline V gene (reference sequence). CDR3 amino acids: CASSMDYANEQFF. DNA of the CDR3: TGTGCCAGTAGTATGGACTACGCGAATGAGCAGTTCTTC.

V gene TRBV9 combines with J gene TRBJ1-4, with no clear D. From germline, CDR1 is SGDLS and CDR2 YYNGEE. V lost 0 bases and J 8 bases, leaving 11 bases between the germline ends. The CDR3 consists of 14 residues. CDR3 protein: CASSVGGWAEKLFF. The CDR3 DNA reads TGTGCCAGCAGCGTAGGTGGATGGGCGGAAAAACTGTTTTTT.

The V call is TRBV24-1, the J call TRBJ2-1; a possible D gene is TRBD2 (6 bases). The V and J ends lost 7 bases and 8 bases respectively, with 17 bases between them. This CDR3 is built from 14 residues. Germline V lookup: CDR1 KGHDR, CDR2 SFDVKD. The CDR3 loop is CATRGTPPGDEQFF. DNA for the CDR3: TGTGCCACCAGAGGGACCCCTCCGGGGGATGAGCAGTTCTTC.

This rearrangement joins TRBV7-2 to TRBJ1-4; D is possibly TRBD1 (6 bases). Trimming took 3 bases from V and 7 from J, leaving 15 bases between them. The CDR3 has 15 residues. CDR1 SGHTA and CDR2 FQGNSA come from the germline V gene. The CDR3 sequence: CASSFLWGRGEKLFF. The CDR3 DNA reads as TGTGCCAGCAGCTTTTTGTGGGGCAGGGGTGAAAAACTGTTTTTT.

The chain recombines TRBV6-5 with TRBJ1-1, with D perhaps TRBD1 (5 bases). CDR3 size: 15 residues. Trimming cost V 10 bases and J 5 bases, with 23 bases left between them. Looked up from germline, CDR1 is MNHEY and CDR2 is SVGAGI. The CDR3 loop is CATLRLGGVGTEAFF. The CDR3 bases are TGTGCCACTCTGCGTCTGGGGGGGGTGGGGACTGAAGCTTTCTTT.

The V call is TRBV27, the J call TRBJ1-4; the D is unclear. CDR3 size: 14 residues. V was cut by 7 bases and J by 9 bases, with 18 bases left in between. Germline V gives CDR1 MNHEY, CDR2 SMNVEV (reference sequence). In nucleotides, the CDR3 is TGTGCCAGCACCCCCGAAGGACTTCACCAAAAACTGTTTTTT. Its protein is CASTPEGLHQKLFF.

The chain links TRBV15 to TRBJ2-3, with TRBD1 identical over 7 bases. The CDR3 is made up of 14 amino acids. Germline V CDR1 and CDR2: LNHNV, YYDKDF (reference sequence). Unmatched junction bases numbered 2, after V lost 0 bases and J lost 5 bases. The CDR3 DNA follows: TGTGCCACCAGCAGAGAACAGGGGAGAGATACGCAGTATTTT. As protein: CATSREQGRDTQYF.

The chain employs TRBV24-1 and TRBJ2-7, with D perhaps TRBD1 (6 bases). With 5 bases removed from V and 1 base from J, the gap between germline ends came to 14 bases. The CDR3 extends over 15 amino acids. Germline CDR1 reads KGHDR; CDR2 reads SFDVKD. This chain's CDR3 is CATSAATGNSYEQYF. The CDR3 region has the DNA TGTGCCACCAGTGCCGCGACAGGAAATTCCTACGAGCAGTACTTC.

This clone has just a few counts. The J gene is TRBJ1-4, the V gene TRBV12-3 or TRBV12-4, with no clear D. The V end was cut by 6 bases, the J end by 10 bases, with 15 bases between. The CDR3 sequence is 13 residues long. Here the CDR3 DNA reads TGTGCCAGCAGCCAGATGCCGGGAGGAAAACTGTTTTTT. This translates into CASSQMPGGKLFF.

The gene calls are TRBV10-3 and TRBJ2-2, with a weak D call TRBD2 (6 bases). V shed 1 base and J shed 7 bases, with 13 bases lying between them. Looked up from germline, CDR1 is ENHRY and CDR2 is SYGVKD. The CDR3 has 15 amino acids. In DNA form, the CDR3 reads TGTGCCATCAGTGAGTTGGGACTCAATGACGGGGAGCTGTTTTTT. This sequence encodes CAISELGLNDGELFF.

The V gene is TRBV2, the J gene TRBJ1-5, with unresolved D. Germline CDR1 is SNHLY and CDR2 is FYNNEI. V was cut by 0 bases and J by 5 bases, with 5 bases left in between. This CDR3 has 13 residues. In DNA, the CDR3 is TGTGCCAGCAGTGAAGCGGCTGATCAGCCCCAGCATTTT. Protein sequence: CASSEAADQPQHF.

This clone was seen repeatedly, ten times or more. This chain uses TRBV19 with TRBJ1-5; D is undetermined. Looked up from germline, CDR1 is LNHDA and CDR2 is SQIVND (reference sequence). The CDR3 has 15 amino acids. Trimming left V 3 bases short and J 0 bases short, with 9 bases between. This CDR3 is CASSMLENSNQPQHF. In DNA form, the CDR3 reads TGTGCCAGTAGTATGCTAGAGAATAGCAATCAGCCCCAGCATTTT.

The chain combines TRBV5-6 with TRBJ1-2; D ambiguous. The length of the CDR3 is 13 residues. The V end was cut by 0 bases, the J end by 2 bases, with 5 bases between. Germline V CDR1 and CDR2: SGHDT, YYEEEE. CDR3 residues: CASSLGGNYGYTF. Here the CDR3 DNA reads TGTGCCAGCAGCTTGGGAGGGAACTATGGCTACACCTTC.

The chain links TRBV19 to TRBJ1-1; 8 bases are a match to TRBD1. The CDR3 has 14 amino acids. V was pared by 7 bases and J by 1 base, with 5 bases of the junction left unmatched. The germline V gene encodes CDR1 LNHDA and CDR2 SQIVND (reference sequence). This chain's CDR3 is CASTDGTGNTEAFF. The CDR3 DNA reads TGTGCCAGTACCGACGGGACAGGGAACACTGAAGCTTTCTTT.